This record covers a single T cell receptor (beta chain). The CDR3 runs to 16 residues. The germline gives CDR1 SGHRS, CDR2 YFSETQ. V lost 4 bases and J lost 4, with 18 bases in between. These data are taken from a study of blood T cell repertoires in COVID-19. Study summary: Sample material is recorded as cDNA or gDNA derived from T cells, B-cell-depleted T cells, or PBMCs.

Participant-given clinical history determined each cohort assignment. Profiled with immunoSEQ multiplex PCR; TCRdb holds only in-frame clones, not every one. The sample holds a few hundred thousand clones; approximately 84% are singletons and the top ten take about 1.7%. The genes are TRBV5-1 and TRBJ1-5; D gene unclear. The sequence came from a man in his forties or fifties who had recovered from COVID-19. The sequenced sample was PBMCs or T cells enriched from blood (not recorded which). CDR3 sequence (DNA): TGCGCCAGCAGCGGCAGACTCCAGCTACCAAATCAGCCCCAGCATTTT. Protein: CASSGRLQLPNQPQHF.